This is a list of T cell receptor beta chains from one sample in a study of blood T cell repertoires in COVID-19. This table comes from immunoSEQ multiplex PCR, and its TCRdb copy is limited to in-frame clones, with some not included. The sample consists of around 99,000 clones, under 95% of them appearing once. Source material: peripheral blood. Receptors were obtained from a woman aged 25 to 39 with acute or convalescent COVID-19. CDR3s include the opening cysteine and the closing phenylalanine or tryptophan. Each record gives: V gene, J gene, D gene, clone size, CDR3 protein, CDR3 DNA. The D gene is left open where the match is weak. Size is stated for part of the rows, as once, few or many counts, or as a class when the clone is expanded.

TRBV5-1	TRBJ1-1	TRBD1	.	CASSGGTGTEAFF	TGCGCCAGCAGCGGCGGGACAGGGACTGAAGCTTTCTTT
TRBV6-5	TRBJ2-2	.	.	CASSSFQGMGTGELFF	TGTGCCAGCAGTTCGTTTCAGGGAATGGGCACCGGGGAGCTGTTTTTT
TRBV7-2	TRBJ2-2	.	once	CASSPTNTGELFF	TGTGCCAGCAGCCCCACGAACACCGGGGAGCTGTTTTTT
TRBV7-2	TRBJ2-7	TRBD1	.	CASITGVAPYEQYF	TGTGCCAGCATCACAGGGGTGGCTCCTTACGAGCAGTACTTC
TRBV10-3	TRBJ2-3	TRBD2	.	CAISESSGGRTDTQYF	TGTGCCATCAGTGAGTCCAGCGGGGGGCGCACAGATACGCAGTATTTT
TRBV28	TRBJ2-7	TRBD1	.	CASSRLDRDDGEQYF	TGTGCCAGCAGTCGGTTGGACAGGGACGACGGCGAGCAGTACTTC
TRBV7-2	TRBJ1-1	.	.	CASSRDFFYGTEAFF	TGTGCCAGCAGCCGCGATTTCTTTTATGGCACTGAAGCTTTCTTT
TRBV5-1	TRBJ2-7	TRBD1	.	CASSFGQGGEQYF	TGCGCCAGCAGCTTCGGACAGGGTGGCGAGCAGTACTTC
TRBV19	TRBJ1-6	.	.	CASSLPDRYNSPLHF	TGTGCCAGTAGCCTCCCGGACAGATATAATTCACCCCTCCACTTT
TRBV11-3	TRBJ2-3	TRBD2	once	CASSPVGGGTTPTQYF	TGTGCCAGCAGCCCGGTAGGCGGGGGGACGACCCCTACGCAGTATTTT
TRBV7-8	TRBJ1-1	.	.	CASSHTENTEAFF	TGTGCCAGCAGCCACACAGAGAACACTGAAGCTTTCTTT
TRBV11-1	TRBJ1-3	.	once	CASSPRQVPSGNTIYF	TGTGCCAGCAGCCCCCGACAGGTGCCCTCTGGAAACACCATATATTTT
TRBV5-6	TRBJ2-7	.	.	CASSSDWPYEQYF	TGTGCCAGCAGTTCAGACTGGCCCTACGAGCAGTACTTC
TRBV29-1	TRBJ2-7	TRBD1	.	CSVEAGGDEQYF	TGCAGCGTTGAGGCAGGGGGCGACGAGCAGTACTTC
TRBV5-4	TRBJ1-1	TRBD1	.	CASSSRDSRFLGRAFF	TGTGCCAGCAGCTCCCGGGACAGCCGGTTTTTAGGCAGAGCTTTCTTT
TRBV5-6	TRBJ1-2	.	.	CASSLPRVGGYTF	TGTGCCAGCAGCTTGCCCCGGGTCGGTGGCTACACCTTC
TRBV9	TRBJ2-2	TRBD1	few	CASSVGTGATGELFF	TGTGCCAGCAGCGTAGGGACAGGGGCCACCGGGGAGCTGTTTTTT
TRBV28	TRBJ1-5	.	.	CASSTQEYSNQPQHF	TGTGCCAGCAGTACACAGGAGTACAGCAATCAGCCCCAGCATTTT
TRBV5-4	TRBJ1-1	TRBD1	.	CASSRNTGGRGTEAFF	TGTGCCAGCAGCCGAAACACAGGGGGCCGGGGGACTGAAGCTTTCTTT
TRBV28	TRBJ1-2	TRBD1	.	CASSSYRGRNYGYTF	TGTGCCAGCAGTTCTTACAGGGGGCGAAACTATGGCTACACCTTC
TRBV10-2	TRBJ2-5	.	.	CASSESPTAQETQYF	TGCGCCAGCAGTGAGTCCCCGACAGCACAAGAGACCCAGTACTTC
TRBV27	TRBJ1-5	.	.	CASSLLGGNSNQPQHF	TGTGCCAGCAGTTTATTAGGGGGAAATAGCAATCAGCCCCAGCATTTT
TRBV9	TRBJ1-1	.	.	CASSANQALSEAFF	TGTGCCAGCAGCGCCAATCAAGCATTAAGTGAAGCTTTCTTT
TRBV19	TRBJ2-5	.	.	CASSPGGSFQETQYF	TGTGCCAGTAGTCCAGGAGGCAGCTTCCAAGAGACCCAGTACTTC
TRBV5-1	TRBJ1-1	.	.	CASSAGGHNTEAFF	TGCGCCAGCAGCGCTGGAGGTCACAACACTGAAGCTTTCTTT
TRBV5-6	TRBJ1-1	.	.	CASSLAGQGTTEAFF	TGTGCCAGCAGCTTGGCCGGCCAGGGAACCACTGAAGCTTTCTTT
TRBV15	TRBJ2-7	.	.	CATSRDQGSSYEQYF	TGTGCCACCAGCAGAGACCAGGGCAGCTCCTACGAGCAGTACTTC
TRBV7-2	TRBJ2-3	TRBD2	.	CASSPGRTSGLLRTDTQYF	TGTGCCAGCAGCCCCGGGAGAACTAGCGGGTTACTCCGCACAGATACGCAGTATTTT
TRBV10-2	TRBJ2-5	.	.	CASSESGAGVETQYF	TGCGCCAGCAGTGAGTCAGGGGCAGGGGTAGAGACCCAGTACTTC
TRBV2	TRBJ1-2	TRBD1	.	CASSRDRGSLGYTF	TGTGCCAGCAGTCGGGACAGGGGGTCTCTTGGCTACACCTTC
TRBV19	TRBJ2-1	.	.	CASSRDSYNEQFF	TGTGCCAGTAGCCGGGATTCCTACAATGAGCAGTTCTTC
TRBV28	TRBJ1-1	TRBD1	.	CASRALQGDTEAFF	TGTGCCAGCAGGGCCTTACAGGGGGACACTGAAGCTTTCTTT
TRBV27	TRBJ1-3	TRBD1	once	CASRKWDRGVSGNTIYF	TGTGCCAGCCGGAAGTGGGACAGGGGAGTGTCTGGAAACACCATATATTTT
TRBV27	TRBJ1-2	TRBD1	.	CASSLGTGVYGYTF	TGTGCCAGCAGTTTAGGGACAGGGGTCTATGGCTACACCTTC
TRBV5-1	TRBJ2-2	TRBD2	once	CASSFRGGRTGELFF	TGCGCCAGCAGCTTCCGGGGGGGCCGCACCGGGGAGCTGTTTTTT
TRBV5-1	TRBJ2-5	TRBD1	.	CASSWTGGEETQYF	TGCGCCAGCAGCTGGACAGGGGGCGAAGAGACCCAGTACTTC
TRBV4-1	TRBJ2-1	TRBD2	once	CASSQTSGRAVRNEQFF	TGCGCCAGCAGCCAAACTAGCGGGAGGGCCGTACGGAATGAGCAGTTCTTC
TRBV7-2	TRBJ1-5	.	.	CASSLAPRGSNQPQHF	TGTGCCAGCAGCTTAGCCCCCAGAGGGAGCAATCAGCCCCAGCATTTT
TRBV7-9	TRBJ1-1	TRBD1	.	CASAKGAQRGFDTEAFF	TGTGCCAGCGCCAAGGGGGCGCAAAGAGGATTCGACACTGAAGCTTTCTTT
TRBV7-9	TRBJ1-1	TRBD1	.	CASSLGTGVNTEAFF	TGTGCCAGCAGCTTAGGGACAGGAGTAAACACTGAAGCTTTCTTT
TRBV10-3	TRBJ2-1	TRBD1	.	CAISGPGQGYNEQFF	TGTGCCATCAGCGGACCGGGACAGGGGTACAATGAGCAGTTCTTC
TRBV18	TRBJ1-5	.	.	CASSPGDNNQPQHF	TGTGCCAGCTCACCAGGGGACAACAATCAGCCCCAGCATTTT
TRBV12-5	TRBJ1-1	.	.	CASGLRAGNMNTEAFF	TGTGCTAGTGGTTTGAGAGCAGGGAACATGAACACTGAAGCTTTCTTT
TRBV6-5	TRBJ1-1	.	.	CASSYSRGSNTEAFF	TGTGCCAGCAGTTACTCGAGAGGGTCGAACACTGAAGCTTTCTTT
TRBV6-5	TRBJ1-3	.	.	CASSSSSGISGNTIYF	TGTGCCAGCAGTTCATCGTCGGGGATCTCTGGAAACACCATATATTTT
TRBV28	TRBJ2-2	.	.	CASSGADTQTGELFF	TGTGCCAGCTCTGGGGCAGACACTCAAACCGGGGAGCTGTTTTTT
TRBV6-5	TRBJ2-5	TRBD2	.	CASSYNRLAEETQYF	TGTGCCAGCAGTTACAATCGCCTAGCGGAAGAGACCCAGTACTTC
TRBV5-1	TRBJ1-2	.	.	CASSLGPQGSDGYTF	TGCGCCAGCAGCTTGGGACCCCAGGGGAGTGACGGCTACACCTTC
TRBV10-3	TRBJ2-7	.	few	CAISDQGYEQYF	TGTGCCATCAGTGATCAGGGCTACGAGCAGTACTTC
TRBV4-2	TRBJ2-2	.	.	CASSDKNTGELFF	TGTGCCAGCAGCGACAAGAACACCGGGGAGCTGTTTTTT
TRBV11-3	TRBJ1-4	TRBD1	.	CASSQLGTGNEKLFF	TGTGCCAGCAGCCAGCTCGGGACAGGGAATGAAAAACTGTTTTTT
TRBV9	TRBJ1-3	.	once	CASSPPGSGNTIYF	TGTGCCAGCAGCCCCCCCGGCTCTGGAAACACCATATATTTT
TRBV2	TRBJ1-1	.	.	CASSPGYTEAFF	TGTGCCAGCAGTCCAGGGTACACTGAAGCTTTCTTT
TRBV4-2	TRBJ2-7	.	.	CASSQDQGGYEQYF	TGTGCCAGCAGCCAAGATCAAGGGGGCTACGAGCAGTACTTC
TRBV9	TRBJ2-2	.	many	CASSPPPGETGELFF	TGTGCCAGCAGCCCCCCCCCGGGGGAAACCGGGGAGCTGTTTTTT
TRBV5-1	TRBJ2-3	.	.	CASSLVGRVDTQYF	TGCGCCAGCAGCTTGGTCGGCAGGGTAGATACGCAGTATTTT
TRBV3-1/TRBV3-2	TRBJ2-7	TRBD2	few	CASSQAGTRTEQYF	TGTGCCAGCAGCCAAGCCGGGACTAGAACGGAGCAGTACTTC
TRBV18	TRBJ2-5	.	.	CASSPSGRRKETQYF	TGTGCCAGCTCACCTTCAGGTCGACGGAAGGAGACCCAGTACTTC
TRBV28	TRBJ1-1	.	.	CASTAHGGPFLNTEAFF	TGTGCCAGCACCGCACACGGGGGACCTTTTCTGAACACTGAAGCTTTCTTT
TRBV19	TRBJ1-1	TRBD1	.	CASSPQQGRKTEAFF	TGTGCCAGTAGTCCCCAACAGGGGAGGAAAACTGAAGCTTTCTTT